This T cell receptor beta chain was identified during a study of blood T cell repertoires in COVID-19 (TCRdb year 2020). The study in broad terms: The collaborator samples originated in the United States, Italy and Spain and spanned the acute and convalescent phases of COVID-19. The prospective study material was composed of cDNA or gDNA derived from T cells, B-cell-depleted T cells, or PBMCs. Deeply sampled blood TCRbeta repertoires from subjects exposed to, actively infected with, or recovered from COVID-19 were included in the dataset. Where available, HLA class I and class II types were taken from metadata supplied by the sample provider and were not determined by assay-based typing. The repertoires were made available in a free public database intended to serve as a resource for research on the immune response to SARS-CoV-2. Samples came from the ongoing ImmuneRACE study (first 160 participants) plus 1,254 subjects from 6 global collaborators. The sample metadata nearly always contained a de-identified subject ID, COVID-19 status, age in years and sex.

General findings and caveats noted by the study authors: The amount of clinical and demographic metadata varied by source and participant and was provided uncurated.

With respect to this clone: Its antigen is currently not known. Base-call qualities are not available, and no considerably larger clone is one nucleotide away.

Collaborating institutions collected whole blood in K2EDTA tubes following their own protocols. For TCRbeta analysis, collaborators shipped samples as frozen whole blood, isolated PBMCs, or DNA extracted from either of those sample types. The immunoSEQ Assay, a bias-controlled multiplex PCR, was used to amplify TCRbeta CDR3 regions from genomic DNA. For the original study's pipeline: Nucleated cell counts per sample were estimated from amplification of reference gene primers within the assay. To quantify the absolute abundance of each unique TCRbeta CDR3 rearrangement, sequence reads were collapsed and filtered. For each sample, productive Simpson clonality was calculated as the square root of Simpson's diversity index over productive rearrangements. As stored in TCRdb, this immuneACCESS dataset retains in-frame rearrangements with V and J assigned. A fraction of the clones does not appear; measured against another copy, unresolved V genes explain less than half of the discrepancy, and the remainder lacks a known reason. From that table come the V and J calls and clone size; the DNA was used to work out D and trimming. Across this sample there are roughly 150,000 clones, with more than 60% seen only once. The ten largest clones represent about 8.3% of the sample.

V trim: 8 bases; J trim: 8 bases; unmatched bases: 10. Inclusive of the bounding cysteine and phenylalanine, the CDR3 is 13 residues long. Here the CDR3 DNA is all that survives: 39 bases in frame from base 1. The germline V gene yields MNHEY for CDR1 and SVGAGI for CDR2. The chain joins TRBV6-5 to TRBJ1-2; the junction holds 8 bases that match TRBD1. The specimen sequenced was peripheral blood. The source is a man in his fifties or sixties with acute or convalescent COVID-19. The encoded CDR3 is CASRGTGRIGYTF. The DNA sequence is as follows: TGTGCCAGCCGCGGGACAGGAAGAATCGGCTACACCTTC.